This is a list of T cell receptor beta chains from one sample in a study of human T cells and chemical hapten exposure. TCRdb reanalysed the reads using MiXCR and keeps one entry per CDR3 protein. The sample lists about 120,000 distinct CDR3 sequences; around 9% were seen once. The sequenced sample consisted of whole blood. The receptors were sampled from a human donor in good health. Some clones in this sample may be carry-over from other donors' samples. Both conserved end residues are part of each CDR3. The order of the fields is V gene, J gene, CDR3 protein.

TRBV5-1	TRBJ2-5	CASSLFPGETQYF
TRBV7-8	TRBJ1-5	CASSNRGQSFSNQPQHF
TRBV5-1	TRBJ2-1	CASSLVDDNEQFF
TRBV5-1	TRBJ2-6	CASGTGAGANVLTF
TRBV20-1	TRBJ2-3	CSAKGLTDTQYF
TRBV10-3	TRBJ2-1	CAISEASGREQFF
TRBV24-1	TRBJ2-7	CATSGTNQRPSYEQYF
TRBV7-2	TRBJ1-6	CASSSFMTGGDSPLHF
TRBV18	TRBJ2-3	CASSPDFTDTQYF
TRBV9	TRBJ1-5	CASSVGGQGHQPQHF
TRBV28	TRBJ1-1	CASSLSRYTEAFF
TRBV29-1	TRBJ2-4	CSSRMGVPNQYF
TRBV28	TRBJ1-3	CASSSVVGTGNTIYF
TRBV5-5	TRBJ1-3	CASSGGLTAGNTIYF
TRBV4-2	TRBJ1-2	CASSQGTVYGYTF
TRBV4-1	TRBJ2-2	CASSPAGRSNTGELFF
TRBV12-3/TRBV12-4	TRBJ2-4	CASSSPGPKNIQYF
TRBV12-3/TRBV12-4	TRBJ2-7	CASSLYSGIEQYF
TRBV4-1	TRBJ2-1	CASSQPTGYNEQFF
TRBV7-2	TRBJ2-1	CASSRMGGARYNEQFF
TRBV10-1	TRBJ2-2	CASRSSGTNTGELFF
TRBV6-1	TRBJ2-3	CASTALTSGRTDTQYF
TRBV7-2	TRBJ1-5	CASSDTNQPQHF
TRBV6-5	TRBJ2-7	CASSYGQGAGSYEQYF
TRBV7-9	TRBJ2-2	CASSGGRDIAGELFF
TRBV5-1	TRBJ1-1	CASSLSGTGMNTEAFF
TRBV29-1	TRBJ1-2	CSVNRDRVGYGYTF
TRBV10-3	TRBJ1-2	CAISEGGDGYTF
TRBV5-5	TRBJ2-7	CASSLETGARNEQYF
TRBV9	TRBJ2-7	CASSTQGADEQYF
TRBV18	TRBJ1-3	CASSPELTANGNTIYF
TRBV29-1	TRBJ1-1	CSVEVPNEAFF
TRBV11-2	TRBJ2-7	CASSLEKIYEQYF
TRBV7-2	TRBJ2-1	CASSLDRASGNNEQFF
TRBV12-3/TRBV12-4	TRBJ2-7	CASSSTGTYEQYF
TRBV10-2	TRBJ2-1	CASSELRDEQFF
TRBV13	TRBJ1-1	CASSHYREPVTEAFF
TRBV20-1	TRBJ1-2	CSARDWQGVFTYGYTF
TRBV4-2	TRBJ2-5	CASSQELAGGQGETQYF
TRBV7-9	TRBJ2-1	CASSLVGEQFF
TRBV6-5	TRBJ1-3	CASSYSGIQGASSGNTIYF
TRBV27	TRBJ2-1	CASSPGLAGVRQFF
TRBV6-5	TRBJ2-4	CASSYLGVQYF
TRBV5-1	TRBJ1-3	CASSYDRTSGNTIYF
TRBV4-3	TRBJ1-4	CASSQDRGRGNEKLFF
TRBV3-1	TRBJ2-2	CASSQDPRDWGTGELFF
TRBV11-1	TRBJ2-3	CASSFAGEDTQYF
TRBV12-3/TRBV12-4	TRBJ1-6	CASSPPGLNSPLHF
TRBV27	TRBJ1-6	CASSLGHRGSTPLHF
TRBV12-3/TRBV12-4	TRBJ2-1	CASIGEPYNEQFF
TRBV14	TRBJ2-7	CASSPGGTGGPYEQYF
TRBV2	TRBJ1-5	CASSVQGGNQPQHF
TRBV5-1	TRBJ1-1	CASSQGEKGSSFF
TRBV7-6	TRBJ2-1	CASSHRLAGGGEQFF
TRBV6-2/TRBV6-3	TRBJ1-5	CASAGQGGQPQHF
TRBV27	TRBJ1-5	CASSLLGGGNQPQHF
TRBV5-1	TRBJ1-2	CASSGADYGYTF
TRBV12-3/TRBV12-4	TRBJ2-7	CASSPRTDWGIYEQYF
TRBV3-1	TRBJ1-4	CASSQDTDYEKLFF
TRBV9	TRBJ1-1	CASSGQEYNTEAFF